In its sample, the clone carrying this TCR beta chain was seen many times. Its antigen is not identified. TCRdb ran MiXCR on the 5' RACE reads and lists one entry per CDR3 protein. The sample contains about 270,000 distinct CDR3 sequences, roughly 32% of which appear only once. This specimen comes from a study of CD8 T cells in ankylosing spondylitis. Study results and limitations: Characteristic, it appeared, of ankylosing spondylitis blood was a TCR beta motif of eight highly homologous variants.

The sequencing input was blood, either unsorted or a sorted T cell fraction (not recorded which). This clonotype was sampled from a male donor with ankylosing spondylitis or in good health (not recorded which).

The CDR3 sequence is CSARPPRGRGETQYF. CDR3 coding DNA: TGCAGTGCTAGACCACCCCGAGGGAGGGGGGAGACCCAGTACTTC. The V and J genes are TRBV20-1 and TRBJ2-5; D possibly corresponds to TRBD2 (7 bases). Germline V gene sequence: CDR1 DFQATT, CDR2 SNEGSKA (reference sequence). The CDR3 is 15 amino acids. Trimming removed 2 bases from V and 5 bases from J, with 18 bases in between.